This T cell receptor beta chain emerged from a study of control samples from healthy donors and cancer patients. Germline loops: CDR1 MNHEY, CDR2 SMNVEV (reference sequence). V lost 5 bases and J 4 bases, leaving 24 bases between the germline ends. The CDR3 loop spans 18 amino acids. Only in-frame clones appear in the TCRdb table, and some are missing; sequencing was by immunoSEQ multiplex PCR. Among 40,000 to 50,000 clones listed, approximately 94% were seen once. This sequence was found in a man aged 55-75 years in good health. The rearrangement links TRBV27 to TRBJ1-3; maybe TRBD1 (5 bases). Sequenced input: blood. The CDR3 sequence: CASSLLRIWWDLGNTIYF. In DNA form, the CDR3 reads TGTGCCAGCAGTCTACTACGGATCTGGTGGGACCTCGGAAACACCATATATTTT.